A selection of T cell receptor beta chains follows, all from one sample in a study of T cells in Graves' hyperthyroidism and ophthalmopathy. TCRdb re-called the multiplex PCR reads through MiXCR, storing one row per CDR3 protein. The sample has under 300,000 distinct CDR3 sequences, roughly 13% seen once; the top ten hold roughly 7.9%. Sequenced input: blood. The source of these receptors is a woman aged 40 to 49 with Graves' hyperthyroidism. The CDR3 runs from the conserved cysteine through the conserved F or W.

cdr3_aa | v_call | cdr3_length
CASSPLDRVYEQYF | TRBV9 | 14
CATQHQNQETQYF | TRBV24-1 | 13
CASSFGNTEAFF | TRBV27 | 12
CASSPEEDYGYTF | TRBV7-9 | 13
CATHPEGLDEQFF | TRBV10-3 | 13
CASSGGTGGLTEAFF | TRBV7-9 | 15
CSAHLTGVPYGYTF | TRBV20-1 | 14
CASIWSRAQNSNQPQHF | TRBV27 | 17
CASGITDTQYF | TRBV6-2/TRBV6-3 | 11
CASSEGRDGGYTF | TRBV2 | 13
CSLHPLPNTEAFF | TRBV29-1 | 13
CASSQGQTYGYTF | TRBV11-3 | 13
CASIRRGNEAFF | TRBV6-1 | 12
CASSYGFGVAGELFF | TRBV6-1 | 15
CASSSQATYNEQFF | TRBV7-3 | 14
CASSFRLVEQFF | TRBV7-9 | 12
CASSEVTKRVNEQYF | TRBV2 | 15
CASGPGLAPDTQYF | TRBV2 | 14
CASSRTGGELNLPQHF | TRBV6-1 | 16
CASGYSGVGEKLFF | TRBV6-5 | 14
CSAFDGYYNEQFF | TRBV20-1 | 13
CASSWSGNTEAFF | TRBV6-1 | 13
CASSAGGSGSGYEQYF | TRBV19 | 16
CAISEDRWPQHF | TRBV10-3 | 12
CASSPGTSGTISTDTQYF | TRBV3-1 | 18
CASSLGTGGFPGANVLTF | TRBV11-2 | 18
CASSQTGGADNYGYTF | TRBV13 | 16
CSARLASSTDTQYF | TRBV20-1 | 14
CASSRRLAGGGEQYF | TRBV11-3 | 15
CASSLVQEEKAGELFF | TRBV27 | 16
CASSLGQIYNEQFF | TRBV5-1 | 14
CASSIYRGVNTEAFF | TRBV27 | 15